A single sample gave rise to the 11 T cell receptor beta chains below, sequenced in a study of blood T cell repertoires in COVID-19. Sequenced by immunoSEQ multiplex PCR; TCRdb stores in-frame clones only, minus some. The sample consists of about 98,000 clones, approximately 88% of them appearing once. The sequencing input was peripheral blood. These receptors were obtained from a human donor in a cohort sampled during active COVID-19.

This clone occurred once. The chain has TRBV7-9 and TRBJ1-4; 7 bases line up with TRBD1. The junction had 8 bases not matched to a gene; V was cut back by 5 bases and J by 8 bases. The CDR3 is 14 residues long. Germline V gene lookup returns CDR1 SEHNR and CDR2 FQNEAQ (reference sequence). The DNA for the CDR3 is TGTGCCAGCAGCCCAAACAGGGGTCGAGAAAAACTGTTTTTT. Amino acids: CASSPNRGREKLFF.

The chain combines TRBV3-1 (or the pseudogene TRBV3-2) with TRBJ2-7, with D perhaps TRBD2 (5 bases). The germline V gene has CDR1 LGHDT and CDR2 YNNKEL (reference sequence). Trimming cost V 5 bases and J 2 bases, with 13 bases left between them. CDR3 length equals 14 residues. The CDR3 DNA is TGTGCCAGCAGCAGATCCGACGGGACCTACGAGCAGTACTTC. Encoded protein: CASSRSDGTYEQYF.

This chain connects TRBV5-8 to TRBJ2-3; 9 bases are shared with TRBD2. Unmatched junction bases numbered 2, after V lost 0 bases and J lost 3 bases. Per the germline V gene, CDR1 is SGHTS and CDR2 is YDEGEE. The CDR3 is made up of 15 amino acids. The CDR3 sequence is CASSLDLAGTDTQYF. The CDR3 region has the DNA TGTGCCAGCAGCTTGGATCTAGCGGGGACAGATACGCAGTATTTT.

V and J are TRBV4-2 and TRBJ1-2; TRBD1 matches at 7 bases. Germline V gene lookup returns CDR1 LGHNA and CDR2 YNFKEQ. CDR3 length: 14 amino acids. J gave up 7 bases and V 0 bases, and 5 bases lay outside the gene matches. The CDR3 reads CASSQDRGIGGYTF. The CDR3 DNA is TGTGCCAGCAGCCAAGACAGGGGGATAGGTGGCTACACCTTC.

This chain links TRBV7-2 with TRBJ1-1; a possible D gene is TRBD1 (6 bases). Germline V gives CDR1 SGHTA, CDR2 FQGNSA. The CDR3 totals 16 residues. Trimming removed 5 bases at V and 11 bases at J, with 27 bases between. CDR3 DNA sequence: TGTGCCAGCAGCCAAGCCGGGAGGGGGAAGTATCCTAGGGCTTTCTTT. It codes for CASSQAGRGKYPRAFF.

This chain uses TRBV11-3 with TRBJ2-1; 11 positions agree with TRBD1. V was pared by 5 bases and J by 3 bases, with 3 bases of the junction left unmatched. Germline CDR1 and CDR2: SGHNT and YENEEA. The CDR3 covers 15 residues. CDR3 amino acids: CASSKGQGDYNEQFF. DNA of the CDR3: TGTGCCAGCAGCAAGGGACAGGGGGACTACAATGAGCAGTTCTTC.

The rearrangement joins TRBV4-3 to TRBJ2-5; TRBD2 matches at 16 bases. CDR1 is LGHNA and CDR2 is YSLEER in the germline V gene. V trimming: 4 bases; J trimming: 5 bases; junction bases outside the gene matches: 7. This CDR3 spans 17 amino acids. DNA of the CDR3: TGCGCCAGCAGCCCAGGGACTAGCGGGGGGGCCGGGGAGACCCAGTACTTC. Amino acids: CASSPGTSGGAGETQYF.

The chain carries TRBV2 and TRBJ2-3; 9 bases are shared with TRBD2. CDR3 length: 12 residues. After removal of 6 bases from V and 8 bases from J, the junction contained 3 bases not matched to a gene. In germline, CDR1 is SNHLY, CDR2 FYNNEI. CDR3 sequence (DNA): TGTGCCAGCAGGGCGGGGGGGGTTACGCAGTATTTT. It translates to CASRAGGVTQYF.

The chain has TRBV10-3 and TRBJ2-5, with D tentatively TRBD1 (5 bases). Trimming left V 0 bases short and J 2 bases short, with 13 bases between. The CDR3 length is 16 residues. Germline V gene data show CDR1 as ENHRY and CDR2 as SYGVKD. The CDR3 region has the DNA TGTGCCATCAGTGAGTCGGAGAGGACACAGCAAGAGACCCAGTACTTC. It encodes CAISESERTQQETQYF.

The CDR3 region is CASSYGPPAGYTF. The CDR3 bases are TGTGCCAGCAGTTACGGTCCCCCTGCGGGCTACACCTTC. This chain joins TRBV6-2 or TRBV6-3 and TRBJ1-2, with unresolved D. CDR3 length equals 13 residues. Germline CDR1 reads MNHEY; CDR2 reads SVGEGT. Between the trimmed V and J ends, which lost 2 bases and 8 bases, there was a span of 12 bases.

CDR3 amino acids: CASRQGTANTEAFF. CDR3 sequence (DNA): TGCGCCAGCAGACAAGGGACAGCCAACACTGAAGCTTTCTTT. The V gene is TRBV5-1, the J gene TRBJ1-1; the match to TRBD1 covers 7 bases. Germline assignment: CDR1 SGHRS and CDR2 YFSETQ. The CDR3 is made up of 14 amino acids. V was pared by 5 bases and J by 2 bases, with 6 bases of the junction left unmatched.